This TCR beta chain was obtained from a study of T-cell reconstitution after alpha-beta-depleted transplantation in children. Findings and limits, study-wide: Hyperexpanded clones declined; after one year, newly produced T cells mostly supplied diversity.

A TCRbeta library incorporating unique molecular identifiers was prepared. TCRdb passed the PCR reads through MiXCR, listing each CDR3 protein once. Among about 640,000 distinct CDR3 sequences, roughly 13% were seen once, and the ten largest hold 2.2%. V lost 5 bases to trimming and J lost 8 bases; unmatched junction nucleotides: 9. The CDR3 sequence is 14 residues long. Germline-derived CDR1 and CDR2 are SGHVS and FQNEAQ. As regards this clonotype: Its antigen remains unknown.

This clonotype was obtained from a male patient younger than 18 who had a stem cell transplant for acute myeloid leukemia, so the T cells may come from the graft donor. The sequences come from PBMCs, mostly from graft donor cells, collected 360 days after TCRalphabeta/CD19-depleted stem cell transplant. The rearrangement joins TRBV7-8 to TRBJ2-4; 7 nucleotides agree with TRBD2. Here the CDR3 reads CASSLGGRQHIQYF. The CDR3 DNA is TGTGCCAGCAGCCTGGGAGGGCGACAGCACATTCAGTACTTC.